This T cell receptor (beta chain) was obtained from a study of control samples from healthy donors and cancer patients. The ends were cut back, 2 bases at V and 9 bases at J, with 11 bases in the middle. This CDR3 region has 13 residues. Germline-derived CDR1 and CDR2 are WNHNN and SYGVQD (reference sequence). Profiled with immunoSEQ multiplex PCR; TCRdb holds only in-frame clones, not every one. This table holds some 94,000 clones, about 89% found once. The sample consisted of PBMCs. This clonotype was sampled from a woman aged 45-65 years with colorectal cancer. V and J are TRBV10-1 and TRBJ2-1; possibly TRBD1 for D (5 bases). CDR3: CASSEAGNREQFF. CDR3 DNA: TGCGCCAGCAGTGAGGCAGGGAATCGTGAGCAGTTCTTC.